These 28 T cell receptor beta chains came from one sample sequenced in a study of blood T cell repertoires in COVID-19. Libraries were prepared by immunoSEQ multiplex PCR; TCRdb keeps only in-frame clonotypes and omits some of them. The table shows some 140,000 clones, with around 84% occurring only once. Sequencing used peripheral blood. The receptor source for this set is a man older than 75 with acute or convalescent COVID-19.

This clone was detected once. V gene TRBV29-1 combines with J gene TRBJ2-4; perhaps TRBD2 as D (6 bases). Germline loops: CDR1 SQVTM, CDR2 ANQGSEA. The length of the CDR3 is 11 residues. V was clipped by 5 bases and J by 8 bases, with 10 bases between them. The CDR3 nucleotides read TGCAGCGTTCTACGCGGGGACATTCAGTACTTC. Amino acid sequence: CSVLRGDIQYF.

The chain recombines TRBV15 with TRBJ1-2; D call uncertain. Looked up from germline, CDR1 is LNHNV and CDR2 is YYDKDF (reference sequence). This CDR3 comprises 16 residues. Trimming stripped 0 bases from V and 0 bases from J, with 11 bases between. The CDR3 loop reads CATSRDTRPTNYGYTF. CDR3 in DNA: TGTGCCACCAGCAGAGATACGAGGCCCACTAACTATGGCTACACCTTC.

CDR3 amino acids: CASRRGEGFDEQFF. The CDR3 DNA is TGTGCCAGCCGGAGGGGCGAGGGGTTCGATGAGCAGTTCTTC. V usage is TRBV19 and J usage is TRBJ2-1; D possibly corresponds to TRBD2 (6 bases). This CDR3 spans 14 amino acids. V lost 9 bases to trimming and J lost 8 bases, with 20 bases between them. Per germline, CDR1 LNHDA and CDR2 SQIVND (reference sequence).

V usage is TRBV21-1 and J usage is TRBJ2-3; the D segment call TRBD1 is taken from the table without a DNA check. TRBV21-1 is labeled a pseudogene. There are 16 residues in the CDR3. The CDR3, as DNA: TGTGCCAGCAGTAATTTCCGGGACAGGGGGACAGATACGCAGTATTTT. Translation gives CASSNFRDRGTDTQYF.

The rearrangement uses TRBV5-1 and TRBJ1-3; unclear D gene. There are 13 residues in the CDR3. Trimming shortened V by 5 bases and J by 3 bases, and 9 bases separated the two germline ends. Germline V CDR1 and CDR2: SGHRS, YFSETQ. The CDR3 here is CASRASVGNTIYF. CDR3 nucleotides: TGCGCCAGCAGGGCAAGTGTTGGAAACACCATATATTTT.

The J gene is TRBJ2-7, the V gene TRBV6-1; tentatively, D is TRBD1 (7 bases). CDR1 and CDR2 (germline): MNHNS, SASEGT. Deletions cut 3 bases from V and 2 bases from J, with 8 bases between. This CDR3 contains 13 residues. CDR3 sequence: CASSDRGAYEQYF. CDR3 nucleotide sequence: TGTGCCAGCAGTGACAGGGGGGCCTACGAGCAGTACTTC.

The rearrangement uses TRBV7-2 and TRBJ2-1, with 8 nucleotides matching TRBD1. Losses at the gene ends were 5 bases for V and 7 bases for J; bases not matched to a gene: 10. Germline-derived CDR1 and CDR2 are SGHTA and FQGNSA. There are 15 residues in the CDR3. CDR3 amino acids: CASSPWGQGANEQFF. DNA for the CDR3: TGTGCCAGCAGCCCTTGGGGTCAGGGGGCGAATGAGCAGTTCTTC.

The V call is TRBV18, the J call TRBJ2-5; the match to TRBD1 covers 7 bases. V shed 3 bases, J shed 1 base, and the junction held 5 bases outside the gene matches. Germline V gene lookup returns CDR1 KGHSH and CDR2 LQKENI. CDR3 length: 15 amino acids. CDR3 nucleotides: TGTGCCAGCTCACCTTCGACAGGGTCCCAAGAGACCCAGTACTTC. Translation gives CASSPSTGSQETQYF.

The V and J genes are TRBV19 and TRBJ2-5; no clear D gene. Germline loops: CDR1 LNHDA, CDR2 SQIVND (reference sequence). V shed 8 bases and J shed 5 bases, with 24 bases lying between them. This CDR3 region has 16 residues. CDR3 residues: CASRSTGRSGTETQYF. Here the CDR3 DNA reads TGTGCCAGTCGATCTACGGGTAGGTCGGGTACGGAGACCCAGTACTTC.

The CDR3: CASGLVLTRWGTGELFF. The CDR3 nucleotides are TGTGCTAGTGGTTTGGTACTGACTAGATGGGGCACCGGGGAGCTGTTTTTT. The chain is built from TRBV12-5 and TRBJ2-2; D is perhaps TRBD2 (6 bases). The CDR3 loop spans 17 amino acids. In germline, CDR1 is LGHNT, CDR2 FRNRAP. Trimming removed 0 bases from V and 4 bases from J, with 15 bases in between.

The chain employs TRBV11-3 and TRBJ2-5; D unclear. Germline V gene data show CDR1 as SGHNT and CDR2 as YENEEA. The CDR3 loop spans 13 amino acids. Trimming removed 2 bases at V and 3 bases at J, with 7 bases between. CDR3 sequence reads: CASSLPQEETQYF. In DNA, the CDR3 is TGTGCCAGCAGCTTACCCCAGGAAGAGACCCAGTACTTC.

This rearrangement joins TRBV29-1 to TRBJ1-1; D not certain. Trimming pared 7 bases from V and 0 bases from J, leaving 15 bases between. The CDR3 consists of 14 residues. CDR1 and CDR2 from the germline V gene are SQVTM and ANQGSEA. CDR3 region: CSALENGMNTEAFF. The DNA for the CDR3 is TGCAGCGCCCTAGAGAACGGCATGAACACTGAAGCTTTCTTT.

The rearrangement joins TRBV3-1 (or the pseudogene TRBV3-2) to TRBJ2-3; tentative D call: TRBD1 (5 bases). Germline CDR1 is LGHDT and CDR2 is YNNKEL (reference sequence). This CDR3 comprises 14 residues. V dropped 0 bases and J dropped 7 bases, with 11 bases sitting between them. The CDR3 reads CASSQDVGPYTQYF. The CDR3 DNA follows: TGTGCCAGCAGCCAAGATGTGGGGCCGTATACGCAGTATTTT.

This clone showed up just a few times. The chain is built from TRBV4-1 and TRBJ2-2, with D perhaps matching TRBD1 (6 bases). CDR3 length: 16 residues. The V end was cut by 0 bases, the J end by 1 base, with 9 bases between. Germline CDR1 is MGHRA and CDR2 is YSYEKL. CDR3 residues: CASSQDQGRNTGELFF. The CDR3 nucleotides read TGCGCCAGCAGCCAAGACCAGGGGAGGAACACCGGGGAGCTGTTTTTT.

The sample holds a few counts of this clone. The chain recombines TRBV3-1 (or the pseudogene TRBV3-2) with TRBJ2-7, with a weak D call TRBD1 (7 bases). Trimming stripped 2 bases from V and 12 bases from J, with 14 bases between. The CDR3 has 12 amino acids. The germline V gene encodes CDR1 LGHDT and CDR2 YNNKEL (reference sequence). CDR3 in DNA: TGTGCCAGCAGCCAACTCGGGGGACAGATGTACGTC. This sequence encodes CASSQLGGQMYV.

The chain's CDR3 is CASSSALGHLEAFF. The CDR3, as DNA: TGTGCCAGCAGCTCAGCATTGGGACACCTTGAAGCTTTCTTT. This rearrangement joins TRBV11-3 to TRBJ1-1; weak D call: TRBD1 (6 bases). V dropped 4 bases and J dropped 7 bases, with 16 bases sitting between them. The CDR3 has 14 amino acids. Germline CDR1 and CDR2: SGHNT and YENEEA. The whole variable domain, filled in from reference TRBV11-3 and TRBJ1-1, reads EAGVVQSPRYKIIEKKQPVAFWCNPISGHNTLYWYLQNLGQGPELLIRYENEEAVDDSQLPKDRFSAERLKGVDSTLKIQPAELGDSAVYLCASSSALGHLEAFFGQGTRLTVV.

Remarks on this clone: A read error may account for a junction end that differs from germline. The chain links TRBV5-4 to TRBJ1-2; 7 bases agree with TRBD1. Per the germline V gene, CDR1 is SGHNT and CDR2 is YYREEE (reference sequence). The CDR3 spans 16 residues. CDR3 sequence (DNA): TGTGCCAGCAGCTTGGCAGGACAGGCGGGACTCTATAGCTACACCTTC. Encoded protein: CASSLAGQAGLYSYTF.

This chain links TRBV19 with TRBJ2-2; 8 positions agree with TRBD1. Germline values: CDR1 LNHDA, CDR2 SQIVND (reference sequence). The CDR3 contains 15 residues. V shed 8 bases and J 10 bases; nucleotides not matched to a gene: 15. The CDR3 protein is CASASQGARSLELFF. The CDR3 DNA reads TGTGCCAGTGCCTCCCAGGGGGCGCGAAGCCTGGAGCTGTTTTTT.

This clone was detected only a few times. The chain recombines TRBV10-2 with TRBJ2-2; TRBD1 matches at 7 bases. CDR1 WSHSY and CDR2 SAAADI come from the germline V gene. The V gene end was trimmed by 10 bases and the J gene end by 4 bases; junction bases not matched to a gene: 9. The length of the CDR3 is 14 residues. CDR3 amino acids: CATLPQGITGELFF. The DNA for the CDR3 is TGCGCCACCTTACCACAGGGGATCACCGGGGAGCTGTTTTTT.

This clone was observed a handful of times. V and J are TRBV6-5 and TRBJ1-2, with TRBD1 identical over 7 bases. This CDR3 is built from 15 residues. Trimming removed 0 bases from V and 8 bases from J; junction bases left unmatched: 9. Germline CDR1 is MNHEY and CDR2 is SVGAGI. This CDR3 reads CASSYSVTGAVGYTF. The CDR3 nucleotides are TGTGCCAGCAGTTACTCCGTTACAGGGGCCGTCGGCTACACCTTC.

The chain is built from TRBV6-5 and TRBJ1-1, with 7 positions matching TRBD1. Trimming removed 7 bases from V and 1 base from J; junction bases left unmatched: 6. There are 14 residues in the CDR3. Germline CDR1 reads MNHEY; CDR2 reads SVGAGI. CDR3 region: CASINYRGNTEAFF. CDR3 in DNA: TGTGCCAGCATTAACTACAGGGGGAACACTGAAGCTTTCTTT.

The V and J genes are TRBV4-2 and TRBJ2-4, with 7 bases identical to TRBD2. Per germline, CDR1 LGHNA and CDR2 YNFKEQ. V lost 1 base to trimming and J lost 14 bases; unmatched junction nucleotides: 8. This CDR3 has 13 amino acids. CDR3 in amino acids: CASSQGTAGLKYF. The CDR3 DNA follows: TGTGCCAGCAGCCAAGGAACAGCGGGGTTAAAGTACTTC.

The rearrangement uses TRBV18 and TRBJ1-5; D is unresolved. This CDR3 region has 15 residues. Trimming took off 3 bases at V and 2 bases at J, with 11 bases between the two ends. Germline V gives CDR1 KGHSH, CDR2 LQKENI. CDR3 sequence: CASSPNSVGNQPQHF. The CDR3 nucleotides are TGTGCCAGCTCACCTAACAGTGTCGGCAATCAGCCCCAGCATTTT.

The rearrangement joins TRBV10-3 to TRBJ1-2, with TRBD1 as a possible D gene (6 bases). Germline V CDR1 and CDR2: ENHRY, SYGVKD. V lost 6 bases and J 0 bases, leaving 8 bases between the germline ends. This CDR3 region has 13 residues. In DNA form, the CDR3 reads TGTGCCATCAGCTCAGGGGCTAACTATGGCTACACCTTC. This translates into CAISSGANYGYTF.

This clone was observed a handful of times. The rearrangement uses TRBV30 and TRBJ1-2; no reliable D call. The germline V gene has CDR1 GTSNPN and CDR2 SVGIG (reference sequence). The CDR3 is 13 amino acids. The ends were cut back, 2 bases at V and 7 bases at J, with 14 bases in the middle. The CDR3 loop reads CAWSPGSYGGYTF. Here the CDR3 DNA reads TGTGCCTGGAGTCCAGGAAGCTACGGTGGCTACACCTTC.

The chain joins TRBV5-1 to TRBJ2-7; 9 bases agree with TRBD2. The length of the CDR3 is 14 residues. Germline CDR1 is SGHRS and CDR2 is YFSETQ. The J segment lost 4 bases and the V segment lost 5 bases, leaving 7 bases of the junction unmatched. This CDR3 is CASRKVAGAYEQYF. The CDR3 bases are TGCGCCAGCAGGAAGGTAGCGGGGGCATACGAGCAGTACTTC.

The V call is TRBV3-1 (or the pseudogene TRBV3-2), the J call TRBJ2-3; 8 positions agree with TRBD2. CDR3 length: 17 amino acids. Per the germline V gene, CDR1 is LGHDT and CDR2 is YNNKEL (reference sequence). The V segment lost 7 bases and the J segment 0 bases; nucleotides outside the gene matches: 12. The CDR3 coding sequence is TGTGCCAGCACTTCGAGGGCCGGGGGGGGCAGCACAGATACGCAGTATTTT. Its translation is CASTSRAGGGSTDTQYF.

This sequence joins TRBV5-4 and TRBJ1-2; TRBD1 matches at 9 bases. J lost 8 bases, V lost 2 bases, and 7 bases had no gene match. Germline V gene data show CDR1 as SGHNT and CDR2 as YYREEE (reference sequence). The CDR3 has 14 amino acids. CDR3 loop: CASSFSGTGQGYTF. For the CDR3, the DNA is TGTGCCAGCAGCTTCTCCGGGACAGGGCAAGGCTACACCTTC.